This T cell receptor beta chain was profiled in a study of CD8 T cells in Susac syndrome. The ends were cut back, 1 base at V and 0 bases at J, with 10 bases in the middle. This CDR3 is built from 15 residues. The germline V gene has CDR1 SGHTA and CDR2 FQGNSA. A quantity of about 0.45 to 1 ug RNA underwent reverse transcription using random hexamers. TCRdb analysed the immunoSEQ multiplex PCR reads with MiXCR anew, one entry per CDR3 protein. The sample holds some 160,000 distinct CDR3 sequences, more than 90% seen once. Definite or probable Susac syndrome was diagnosed using recently defined diagnostic criteria.

This TCR derives from a human donor with Susac syndrome. Sequencing was done on a sample of CD4+ T cells from PBMCs. This chain joins TRBV7-2 and TRBJ2-7; no clear D gene. CDR3 sequence reads: CASSLGRQSSYEQYF. The DNA of the CDR3 is TGTGCCAGCAGCTTAGGACGGCAGAGCTCCTACGAGCAGTACTTC.